This TCR beta chain is drawn from a study of cytomegalovirus exposure and HLA in healthy donors. The overall study: Within the Caucasian-associated ancestry cluster were roughly 81% of the approximately 400 genotyped donors.

Overall study findings and caveats: Sequencing depth across donors, presence/absence analyses assumed, was roughly uniform. Earlier findings revealed that most TCR beta V segments proved productive either about 87% or about 30% of the time.

PCR was performed using 60 Vbeta and 13 Jbeta primers. This table comes from immunoSEQ multiplex PCR, and its TCRdb copy is limited to in-frame clones, with some not included. Of around 99,000 clones in the sample, more than 70% are singletons; the top ten hold 7% to 8%. Germline V lookup: CDR1 SQVTM, CDR2 ANQGSEA. The CDR3 runs to 11 residues. V was clipped by 6 bases and J by 4 bases, with 7 bases between them. For this clone: Its antigen is not known.

The sequence was obtained from a man aged 30 to 39 in good health and CMV-seronegative. V gene TRBV29-1 combines with J gene TRBJ1-3; unclear D gene. The source material was PBMCs. The chain's CDR3 is CSVKEGNTIYF. CDR3 DNA: TGCAGCGTAAAGGAGGGAAACACCATATATTTT.